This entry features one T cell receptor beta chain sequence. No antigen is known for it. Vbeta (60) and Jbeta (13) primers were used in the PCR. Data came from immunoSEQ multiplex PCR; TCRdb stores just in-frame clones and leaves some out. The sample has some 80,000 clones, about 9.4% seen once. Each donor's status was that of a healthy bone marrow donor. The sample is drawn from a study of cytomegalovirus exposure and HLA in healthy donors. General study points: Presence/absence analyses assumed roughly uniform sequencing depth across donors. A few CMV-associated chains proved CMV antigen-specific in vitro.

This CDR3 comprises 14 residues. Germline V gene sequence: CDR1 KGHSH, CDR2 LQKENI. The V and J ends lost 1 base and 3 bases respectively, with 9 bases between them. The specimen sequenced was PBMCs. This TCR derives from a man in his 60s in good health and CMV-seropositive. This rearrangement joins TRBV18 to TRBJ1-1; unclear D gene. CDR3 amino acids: CASSPRNGDTEAFF. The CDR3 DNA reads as TGTGCCAGCTCACCACGAAACGGAGACACTGAAGCTTTCTTT.